Listed below are T cell receptor beta chains from one sample, sequenced in a study of shared clonotypes between healthy human individuals. Data came from immunoSEQ multiplex PCR; TCRdb stores just in-frame clones and leaves some out. The table includes 2.5 million or so clones, more than 80% detected once. Material for sequencing was naive CD4+ T cells sorted from blood. These receptors all come from a man aged 18 to 35 in good health. The CDR3 runs from the conserved cysteine through the conserved F or W. The D gene is left open where the match is weak. Rows give clone size only sometimes, using once, few, many, or a class for an expanded clone.

.,.,13,TRBJ2-2,TRBV5-1,CASSRGNTGELFF,TGCGCCAGCAGCAGGGGAAACACCGGGGAGCTGTTTTTT
TRBD2,.,16,TRBJ2-5,TRBV5-4,CASSLGLAGGQETQYF,TGTGCCAGCAGCTTGGGGCTAGCGGGGGGCCAAGAGACCCAGTACTTC
.,.,14,TRBJ1-2,TRBV11-2,CASSLGTVNYGYTF,TGTGCCAGCAGCTTGGGTACAGTTAACTATGGCTACACCTTC
TRBD1,.,14,TRBJ1-3,TRBV18,CASSSDRAGNTIYF,TGTGCCAGCTCATCCGACAGGGCCGGAAACACCATATATTTT
.,.,13,TRBJ2-1,TRBV7-3,CASSLGAYNEQFF,TGTGCCAGCAGCTTGGGGGCCTACAATGAGCAGTTCTTC
.,.,15,TRBJ2-3,TRBV19,CASSGGGRSTDTQYF,TGTGCCAGTAGTGGAGGTGGGAGGAGCACAGATACGCAGTATTTT
.,.,12,TRBJ2-7,TRBV7-2,CASSPGAYEQYF,TGTGCCAGCAGCCCCGGCGCCTACGAGCAGTACTTC
.,.,15,TRBJ2-1,TRBV19,CASSREDSSYNEQFF,TGTGCCAGTAGTAGAGAGGACAGTTCCTACAATGAGCAGTTCTTC
.,.,17,TRBJ2-6,TRBV18,CASSQPGQSSGANVLTF,TGTGCCAGCTCACAACCGGGACAAAGCTCTGGGGCCAACGTCCTGACTTTC
.,.,15,TRBJ1-1,TRBV5-1,CASSHGRGPSTEAFF,TGCGCCAGCAGTCATGGAAGGGGCCCAAGCACTGAAGCTTTCTTT
.,.,15,TRBJ1-1,TRBV5-6,CASSQSGHPNTEAFF,TGTGCCAGCAGCCAATCGGGACACCCGAACACTGAAGCTTTCTTT
.,.,16,TRBJ2-1,TRBV6-1,CASSETAAYSYNEQFF,TGTGCCAGCAGTGAAACAGCAGCCTATTCCTACAATGAGCAGTTCTTC
.,.,17,TRBJ2-3,TRBV27,CASSLSPSLGRGDTQYF,TGTGCCAGCAGTTTATCACCCTCGTTGGGCAGGGGAGATACGCAGTATTTT
.,.,12,TRBJ1-1,TRBV30,CAWSGAGLEAFF,TGTGCCTGGAGTGGGGCAGGGCTTGAAGCTTTCTTT
.,.,11,TRBJ1-1,TRBV20-1,CSARSTPEAFF,TGCAGTGCTAGGTCCACCCCTGAAGCTTTCTTT
TRBD1,.,14,TRBJ1-2,TRBV5-1,CASSSKGQGYGYTF,TGCGCCAGCAGCTCAAAAGGACAGGGGTATGGCTACACCTTC
.,once,12,TRBJ2-1,TRBV12-5,CASGLGRNEQFF,TGTGCTAGTGGTTTGGGCAGGAATGAGCAGTTCTTC
.,.,13,TRBJ1-6,TRBV7-2,CASSYVSGSPLHF,TGTGCCAGCAGCTACGTGTCGGGTTCACCCCTCCACTTT
.,.,13,TRBJ1-5,TRBV7-6,CASSYGETQPQHF,TGTGCCAGCAGCTACGGGGAGACTCAGCCCCAGCATTTT
.,.,13,TRBJ1-5,TRBV27,CASSFMGYQPQHF,TGTGCCAGCAGTTTTATGGGTTATCAGCCCCAGCATTTT
TRBD1,.,14,TRBJ1-2,TRBV6-5,CASSGDRPIYGYTF,TGTGCCAGCAGTGGGGACAGGCCTATCTATGGCTACACCTTC
TRBD2,once,15,TRBJ2-3,TRBV7-8,CASRKLAASTDTQYF,TGTGCCAGCAGAAAACTAGCGGCTAGCACAGATACGCAGTATTTT
.,.,13,TRBJ2-7,TRBV6-5,CASSYGTKYEQYF,TGTGCCAGCAGTTACGGCACTAAGTACGAGCAGTACTTC
.,.,15,TRBJ2-1,TRBV30,CAWCKWGYAYNEQFF,TGTGCCTGGTGCAAGTGGGGATACGCATACAATGAGCAGTTCTTC
.,.,14,TRBJ1-2,TRBV6-1,CASSSRQENYGYTF,TGTGCCAGCAGTTCGAGACAGGAAAACTATGGCTACACCTTC
TRBD1,few,11,TRBJ1-1,TRBV29-1,CSVGTGREAFF,TGCAGCGTTGGGACAGGCCGTGAAGCTTTCTTT
.,.,13,TRBJ2-7,TRBV27,CASSYPGINEQYF,TGTGCCAGCTCCTATCCGGGGATCAACGAGCAGTACTTC
.,.,18,TRBJ1-5,TRBV12-5,CASGLAATSQGRNQPQHF,TGTGCTAGTGGTTTGGCCGCGACCTCTCAGGGAAGGAATCAGCCCCAGCATTTT
TRBD1,.,14,TRBJ2-2,TRBV30,CAWSGNRGTGELFF,TGTGCCTGGAGTGGGAACAGGGGCACCGGGGAGCTGTTTTTT
.,few,11,TRBJ2-5,TRBV6-1,CASSAKETQYF,TGTGCCAGCAGTGCCAAAGAGACCCAGTACTTC
.,.,16,TRBJ1-2,TRBV4-3,CASSQGAGVANYGYTF,TGCGCCAGCAGCCAAGGGGCAGGAGTAGCTAACTATGGCTACACCTTC
TRBD2,.,17,TRBJ2-1,TRBV7-8,CASSSPDTSGNYNEQFF,TGTGCCAGCAGCTCACCTGATACTAGCGGGAATTACAATGAGCAGTTCTTC
.,.,15,TRBJ2-2,TRBV28,CASSTKRRYTGELFF,TGTGCCAGCAGTACCAAGCGGAGGTACACCGGGGAGCTGTTTTTT
.,.,13,TRBJ2-7,TRBV2,CASSQGRGYEQYF,TGTGCCAGCAGCCAGGGCAGGGGTTACGAGCAGTACTTC
.,few,15,TRBJ1-5,TRBV4-1,CASSQDRGPWQPQHF,TGCGCCAGCAGCCAAGACCGGGGACCTTGGCAGCCCCAGCATTTT
.,.,14,TRBJ2-3,TRBV6-4,CASSQSASGDTQYF,TGTGCCAGCAGCCAATCCGCATCCGGGGATACGCAGTATTTT
.,.,15,TRBJ2-5,TRBV6-5,CASTRLVGGPETQYF,TGTGCCAGCACCAGACTCGTCGGGGGGCCGGAGACCCAGTACTTC
TRBD1,.,16,TRBJ1-4,TRBV5-6,CASSRGTAFVGEKLFF,TGTGCCAGCAGCCGAGGGACAGCTTTTGTAGGCGAAAAACTGTTTTTT
TRBD1,.,13,TRBJ2-5,TRBV5-1,CASSPDRVETQYF,TGCGCCAGCAGCCCGGACAGGGTCGAGACCCAGTACTTC
TRBD1,.,13,TRBJ1-2,TRBV7-9,CASSDDRVVGYTF,TGTGCCAGCAGCGACGACAGGGTGGTCGGCTACACCTTC
.,.,15,TRBJ2-1,TRBV5-5,CASSLGTNGYNEQFF,TGTGCCAGCAGCTTGGGGACGAACGGATACAATGAGCAGTTCTTC
.,.,16,TRBJ1-6,TRBV11-3,CASSLLSGRDNSPLHF,TGTGCCAGCAGCTTACTTAGCGGCAGGGATAATTCACCCCTCCACTTT
.,.,16,TRBJ1-6,TRBV6-6,CASSRVLGNYNSPLHF,TGTGCCAGCAGCCGAGTGTTAGGAAACTATAATTCACCCCTCCACTTT
.,.,15,TRBJ1-6,TRBV6-6,CASSYSAGTQSPLHF,TGTGCCAGCAGTTACTCTGCGGGTACGCAGTCACCCCTCCACTTT
.,.,15,TRBJ2-7,TRBV11-2,CASSLEYYSLYEQYF,TGTGCCAGCAGCTTAGAGTACTACTCTCTCTACGAGCAGTACTTC
.,.,14,TRBJ1-1,TRBV19,CASSLAGRDTEAFF,TGTGCCAGTAGTTTGGCGGGTCGGGACACTGAAGCTTTCTTT
.,.,15,TRBJ1-3,TRBV7-8,CASSSPRDLRHTIYF,TGTGCCAGCAGCTCACCCCGGGACCTTCGACACACCATATATTTT
TRBD1,.,15,TRBJ1-2,TRBV28,CASSAQGGLNYGYTF,TGTGCCAGCAGTGCACAGGGGGGGCTTAACTATGGCTACACCTTC
.,.,11,TRBJ2-7,TRBV30,CAWSTSYEQYF,TGTGCCTGGAGTACCAGCTACGAGCAGTACTTC
.,.,15,TRBJ2-5,TRBV2,CASRPRLALQETQYF,TGTGCCAGCAGACCCAGGCTCGCCCTCCAAGAGACCCAGTACTTC
.,.,17,TRBJ1-2,TRBV27,CASSFFPSEGPTDGYTF,TGTGCCAGCAGTTTCTTTCCCTCGGAGGGCCCGACGGATGGCTACACCTTC
.,.,15,TRBJ2-5,TRBV19,CASSIAWGPRETQYF,TGTGCCAGTAGTATAGCTTGGGGGCCTCGGGAGACCCAGTACTTC